The 29 T cell receptor beta chains below all came from one sample that was sequenced in a study of shared clonotypes between healthy human individuals (dated by TCRdb to the early 2020s). Receptor libraries were prepared by the immunoSEQ multiplex PCR assay. Drawn from immuneACCESS, this table holds only the in-frame rearrangements with V and J called that TCRdb kept. Clones are partly lost; checked studies trace under half to an unresolved V gene and leave the rest unexplained. The sample contains 400,000 to 500,000 clones, 76% of them found a single time. The ten biggest clones cover 10% to 15% of the sample. Sequenced: PBMCs. The receptors come from a woman aged 40 to 50 in good health. Some clones in this sample may be carry-over from other donors' samples.

V gene TRBV21-1 combines with J gene TRBJ1-1; the D call TRBD1 from the table was never checked on the DNA. TRBV21-1 is termed a pseudogene. The CDR3 sequence is 19 residues long. CDR3: CASSLSLRGQDLMNTEAFF. The CDR3 DNA sequence: TGTGCCAGCAGCTTATCCTTGAGGGGACAGGACCTCATGAACACTGAAGCTTTCTTT.

The chain carries TRBV28 and TRBJ2-1, with D hard to call. V was clipped by 6 bases and J by 1 base, with 16 bases between them. Per germline, CDR1 MDHEN and CDR2 SYDVKM. CDR3 length: 16 residues. The DNA for the CDR3 is TGTGCCAGCAGAGAAGACCTAGGCTTATCCTACAATGAGCAGTTCTTC. This sequence encodes CASREDLGLSYNEQFF.

The V gene is TRBV4-3, the J gene TRBJ1-5, with no clear D. The V gene lost 5 bases and the J gene lost 2 bases, with 10 bases spanning the gap. CDR1 is LGHNA, CDR2 YSLEER, per germline. CDR3 length: 14 residues. CDR3 sequence: CASSGFLGNQPQHF. CDR3 coding DNA: TGCGCCAGCAGCGGTTTTCTAGGCAATCAGCCCCAGCATTTT.

The CDR3 is CASSLGDRPNEKLFF. CDR3 coding DNA: TGTGCCAGCAGTTTGGGGGACAGACCTAATGAAAAACTGTTTTTT. This chain uses TRBV28 with TRBJ1-4; 7 bases map to TRBD1. Germline V lookup: CDR1 MDHEN, CDR2 SYDVKM. The J segment lost 3 bases and the V segment lost 3 bases, leaving 4 bases of the junction unmatched. The length of the CDR3 is 15 residues.

This clone was counted ten times or more. The rearrangement links TRBV7-3 to TRBJ1-2; TRBD1 might be the D (5 bases). Germline V gene sequence: CDR1 SGHTA, CDR2 FQGTGA. Deletions cut 1 base from V and 8 bases from J, with 11 bases between. This CDR3 region has 13 residues. Here the CDR3 reads CASSLRAGPGYTF. In DNA, the CDR3 is TGTGCCAGCAGCTTAAGGGCAGGGCCCGGCTACACCTTC.

The chain combines TRBV19 with TRBJ1-1; possibly TRBD1 for D (5 bases). CDR3 length equals 15 residues. Germline CDR1 is LNHDA and CDR2 is SQIVND (reference sequence). V was pared by 2 bases and J by 6 bases, with 16 bases between. The CDR3 region has the DNA TGTGCCAGTAGTATACAGGACGGGGGTGCTCCTGAAGCTTTCTTT. It yields the protein CASSIQDGGAPEAFF.

The chain couples TRBV2 to TRBJ2-7; 7 bases agree with TRBD2. After removal of 2 bases from V and 2 bases from J, the junction contained 12 bases not matched to a gene. The CDR3 extends over 17 amino acids. CDR1 is SNHLY and CDR2 is FYNNEI in the germline V gene. In DNA form, the CDR3 reads TGTGCCAGCAGTGAACCGAACCTCGGGGGGACTACCTACGAGCAGTACTTC. It specifies CASSEPNLGGTTYEQYF. Drawing the rest from reference TRBV2 and TRBJ2-7, the complete variable domain is EPEVTQTPSHQVTQMGQEVILRCVPISNHLYFYWYRQILGQKVEFLVSFYNNEISEKSEIFDDQFSVERPDGSNFTLKIRSTKLEDSAMYFCASSEPNLGGTTYEQYFGPGTRLTVT.

This chain connects TRBV7-2 to TRBJ2-1, with 13 bases lining up with TRBD2. V was pared by 4 bases and J by 6 bases, with 3 bases of the junction left unmatched. Germline V lookup: CDR1 SGHTA, CDR2 FQGNSA. The CDR3 loop spans 15 amino acids. The CDR3 protein is CASSWGTSGINEQFF. CDR3 bases: TGTGCCAGCAGCTGGGGGACTAGCGGGATCAATGAGCAGTTCTTC.

The chain couples TRBV7-3 to TRBJ2-2; the D is unclear. The V and J ends lost 5 bases and 7 bases respectively, with 17 bases between them. This CDR3 comprises 15 residues. CDR1 and CDR2 from the germline V gene are SGHTA and FQGTGA. The CDR3 region is CASSPYVGLGGELFF. The CDR3 DNA is TGTGCCAGCAGCCCCTACGTGGGGTTGGGCGGGGAGCTGTTTTTT.

Only one count was recorded for this clone. This sequence joins TRBV10-3 and TRBJ1-2; possible D gene TRBD1, 6 bases. V lost 3 bases to trimming and J lost 4 bases, with 12 bases between them. This CDR3 has 14 amino acids. The germline CDR1 and CDR2 sequences are ENHRY and SYGVKD. CDR3 sequence: CAISESTGTYGYTF. CDR3 nucleotide sequence: TGTGCCATCAGTGAAAGTACAGGGACCTATGGCTACACCTTC.

CDR3 residues: CASSQGSRTGEKLFF. CDR3 nucleotides: TGCGCCAGCAGCCAAGGTTCAAGGACAGGGGAAAAACTGTTTTTT. The chain couples TRBV4-1 to TRBJ1-4; 8 bases match TRBD1. J lost 8 bases, V lost 1 base, and 6 bases had no gene match. This CDR3 is built from 15 residues. Germline V CDR1 and CDR2: MGHRA, YSYEKL.

This clone turned up a few times. The chain has TRBV7-9 and TRBJ1-4, with D hard to call. This CDR3 has 14 amino acids. In germline, CDR1 is SEHNR, CDR2 FQNEAQ (reference sequence). V shed 1 base and J shed 6 bases, with 9 bases lying between them. The CDR3, as DNA: TGTGCCAGCAGCTTAGGGTTAAGGGATGAAAAACTGTTTTTT. Translating it yields CASSLGLRDEKLFF.

This chain uses TRBV6-5 with TRBJ1-4; D remains ambiguous. The CDR3 extends over 13 amino acids. V was trimmed by 6 bases and J by 7 bases, leaving 12 bases between them. The germline gives CDR1 MNHEY, CDR2 SVGAGI. The CDR3 sequence: CASRDLGGEKLFF. CDR3 DNA: TGTGCCAGCAGAGACTTAGGAGGTGAAAAACTGTTTTTT.

The table lists this clone with a count of one. This chain links TRBV7-6 with TRBJ2-7; D is undetermined. V gave up 1 base and J gave up 4 bases, with 11 bases separating them. The CDR3 is 14 amino acids. In germline, CDR1 is SGHVS, CDR2 FNYEAQ. As DNA, the CDR3 is TGTGCCAGCAGCTTAGGACAAGCCTTTTACGAGCAGTACTTC. Protein: CASSLGQAFYEQYF.

The chain recombines TRBV25-1 with TRBJ1-4, with no clear D. Germline lookup yields CDR1 MGHDK and CDR2 SYGVNS. This CDR3 is 15 amino acids long. V was pared by 0 bases and J by 8 bases, with 13 bases between. The CDR3 coding sequence is TGTGCCAGCAGTGAATACCTGGGCGCGGGGGAAAAACTGTTTTTT. The encoded protein is CASSEYLGAGEKLFF.

V usage is TRBV11-3 and J usage is TRBJ2-3; D is unclear. In germline, CDR1 is SGHNT, CDR2 YENEEA. The CDR3 loop spans 13 amino acids. The V and J ends lost 3 bases and 4 bases respectively, with 8 bases between them. The chain's CDR3 is CASSFQAADTQYF. As DNA, the CDR3 is TGTGCCAGCAGCTTTCAAGCCGCAGATACGCAGTATTTT.

This rearrangement joins TRBV4-1 to TRBJ2-2; the match to TRBD2 covers 7 bases. V dropped 0 bases and J dropped 6; count of bases not matched to a gene: 7. In germline, CDR1 is MGHRA, CDR2 YSYEKL. The CDR3 sequence is 16 residues long. The CDR3 DNA sequence: TGCGCCAGCAGCCAAGATACGCTGGGAGGGCCCGGGGAGCTGTTTTTT. Amino acids: CASSQDTLGGPGELFF.

This rearrangement joins TRBV5-4 to TRBJ1-5; no firm D call. The CDR3 loop spans 13 amino acids. V was pared by 2 bases and J by 9 bases, with 12 bases between. From germline, CDR1 is SGHNT and CDR2 YYREEE (reference sequence). The CDR3 spells CASSFRLWRPQHF. The CDR3 bases are TGTGCCAGCAGCTTTAGACTATGGCGGCCCCAGCATTTT.

This chain uses TRBV27 with TRBJ2-3; D may be TRBD1 or TRBD2 (6 bases each). Germline CDR1 is MNHEY and CDR2 is SMNVEV (reference sequence). CDR3 length equals 14 residues. Trimming stripped 3 bases from V and 5 bases from J, with 12 bases between. The CDR3, as DNA: TGTGCCAGCAGTTTGGGGGGCCTCATAGATACGCAGTATTTT. Protein product: CASSLGGLIDTQYF.

This clone was counted only a few times. This rearrangement joins TRBV9 to TRBJ2-1; a weak D match, TRBD2 (6 bases). V dropped 0 bases and J dropped 4 bases, with 14 bases sitting between them. The CDR3 is made up of 16 amino acids. Germline assignment: CDR1 SGDLS and CDR2 YYNGEE. As DNA, the CDR3 is TGTGCCAGCAGCGTAGAAAGGGGAGGCGGGTACAATGAGCAGTTCTTC. Protein sequence: CASSVERGGGYNEQFF.

The V call is TRBV18, the J call TRBJ2-3; unclear D gene. This CDR3 has 12 amino acids. Trimming removed 4 bases from V and 2 bases from J, with 4 bases in between. Germline-derived CDR1 and CDR2 are KGHSH and LQKENI. CDR3: CASSLITDTQYF. The CDR3 bases are TGTGCCAGCTCACTAATCACAGATACGCAGTATTTT.

This sequence joins TRBV7-6 and TRBJ2-3; TRBD2 aligns across 11 bases. J lost 0 bases, V lost 5 bases, and 4 bases had no gene match. The CDR3 is 16 residues long. Germline V gene sequence: CDR1 SGHVS, CDR2 FNYEAQ. CDR3 sequence reads: CASSLRTSGSTDTQYF. The CDR3 region has the DNA TGTGCCAGCAGCCTCCGGACTAGCGGGAGCACAGATACGCAGTATTTT. The full variable domain, rest sourced from reference TRBV7-6 and TRBJ2-3, is GAGVSQSPRYKVTKRGQDVALRCDPISGHVSLYWYRQALGQGPEFLTYFNYEAQQDKSGLPNDRFSAERPEGSISTLTIQRTEQRDSAMYRCASSLRTSGSTDTQYFGPGTRLTVL.

This chain connects TRBV7-8 to TRBJ1-3, with D possibly TRBD1 on 6 matching bases. The CDR3 is 15 residues long. V shed 5 bases and J shed 2 bases, with 13 bases lying between them. The germline V gene has CDR1 SGHVS and CDR2 FQNEAQ. As DNA, the CDR3 is TGTGCCAGCAGCCCTAGCGGGGGCGCTGGAAACACCATATATTTT. This sequence encodes CASSPSGGAGNTIYF.

This clone was picked up a small number of times. V usage is TRBV7-9 and J usage is TRBJ2-7; D gene ambiguous. Germline values: CDR1 SEHNR, CDR2 FQNEAQ (reference sequence). V shed 5 bases and J shed 0 bases, with 14 bases lying between them. The CDR3 is 15 amino acids. In nucleotides, the CDR3 is TGTGCCAGCAGCCCCTCCCGGCAGAGCTCCTACGAGCAGTACTTC. It yields the protein CASSPSRQSSYEQYF.

This chain's CDR3 is CASSLGAGSESPLHF. CDR3 in DNA: TGCGCCAGCAGCTTGGGCGCAGGTTCAGAATCACCCCTCCACTTT. J is TRBJ1-6 and V is TRBV5-1, with no clear D. The CDR3 length is 15 residues. Germline CDR1 SGHRS, CDR2 YFSETQ. V lost 0 bases, J lost 10 bases, and 14 bases lay in between.

This chain connects TRBV14 to TRBJ1-3; D not certain. The CDR3 consists of 15 residues. Germline V gene data show CDR1 as SGHDN and CDR2 as FVKESK. V lost 2 bases, J lost 2 bases, and 10 bases lay in between. CDR3 sequence: CASSQFKDAGNTIYF. The CDR3 DNA reads as TGTGCCAGCAGCCAATTCAAGGACGCTGGAAACACCATATATTTT.

The V gene is TRBV15, the J gene TRBJ2-7; 8 bases map to TRBD1. Germline V gene sequence: CDR1 LNHNV, CDR2 YYDKDF (reference sequence). V shed 0 bases, J shed 6 bases, and the junction held 10 bases outside the gene matches. This CDR3 is 16 amino acids long. CDR3: CATSRDRGRDSIEQYF. In DNA, the CDR3 is TGTGCCACCAGCAGAGACAGGGGGCGCGACTCTATCGAGCAGTACTTC.

This clone was detected a few times. This chain joins TRBV7-8 and TRBJ2-5; the match to TRBD2 covers 7 bases. V lost 1 base, J lost 4 bases, and 3 bases stayed unmatched. This CDR3 has 14 residues. Germline CDR1 SGHVS, CDR2 FQNEAQ. The CDR3 loop is CASSLVSSGETQYF. Here the CDR3 DNA reads TGTGCCAGCAGCTTAGTTTCTAGCGGAGAGACCCAGTACTTC.

This clone showed up just once. Its ends do not fully match the called genes, so a read error is possible. This CDR3 is CASSDPGQMNTEAFF. DNA for the CDR3: TGTGCCAGCTCTGACCCGGGACAGATGAATACTGAAGCTTTCTTT. The chain combines TRBV18 with TRBJ1-1, with 7 positions matching TRBD1. Per the germline V gene, CDR1 is KGHSH and CDR2 is LQKENI. The CDR3 has 15 amino acids.